This T cell receptor (beta chain) is drawn from a study of identical twins (dated by TCRdb to about 2016). Turning to the overall study: To test whether fetal clonotypes persist, the study used deep sequencing on TCR alpha and beta repertoires from monozygotic twins, unrelated adults of various ages, and cord blood. Replicate twin experiments were performed at different times using different library preparation protocols to rule out contamination. Findings and caveats that apply to the study as a whole: In beta out-of-frame sequences, excess twin sharing was weaker, because having fewer shared sequences lowered the signal-to-noise ratio. Compared with coincidental sharing between unrelated individuals, an excess of low generation-probability sequences was observed among out-of-frame TCR alpha sequences shared between twins. Out-of-frame TCR alpha sharing in monozygotic twins was systematically underestimated by recombination models, whereas sharing between unrelated individuals was in agreement with the recombination models. Fewer insertions were carried by abundant cord blood beta clonotypes, a similar but weaker trend appeared in young adult naive repertoires, and no such trend appeared in memory repertoires. Invariant T cells such as MAIT and iNKT could partly confound zero-insertion analyses, although diverse VJ usage argued against such confounding for most clonotypes. Because the same donors could not be followed over many years, the conclusions depended on cross-sectional statistical analysis.

Every donor in the study was a healthy Caucasian. Three pairs of female monozygotic twins, all aged roughly 18 to 29 years, made up the twin cohort. CD4+ and CD8+ T cell populations were isolated with positive isolation kits from Invitrogen. Library construction relied on 5' RACE. These reads were obtained on an Illumina HiSeq 2000. A universal primer binding site was added through template switching, and the final cDNA carried a unique molecular identifier so that TCR cDNA molecules could be counted accurately. First-strand cDNA for TCR alpha and beta chains was synthesized from specific primers in the conserved constant-segment region. Each cDNA library was double barcoded, with a SMART-Mk sample barcode plus Illumina barcodes, to control for contamination. TruSeq adapter sequences, together with Illumina sample barcodes, were added in two successive PCR steps. The TCR alpha and beta cDNA libraries were sequenced on the Illumina HiSeq platform using custom primers. The authors' analysis ran thus. Raw reads were processed with MiGEC to extract unique molecular identifiers, and MiXCR was used to determine CDR3 positions. For each individual, recombination models were inferred using an EM algorithm with the repgenHMM and IGoR tools. The tcR package in R was used for shared clonotype analysis, with sharing normalized by the product of cloneset sizes. Out-of-frame nonproductive sequences were analyzed to study raw recombination free of thymic and clonal selection effects. In TCRdb, the public reads were trimmed at Q25 with fastp and aligned with MiXCR, with productive beta chains retained. Each entry merges the rows of one CDR3 protein and shows their most common DNA and genes. The V and J calls here are based on TCRdb, not the publication. In this sample the table shows around 530,000 distinct CDR3 sequences, over 12% of which occur a single time. The ten largest clones add up to more than 0.4% of the sample.

The CDR3 has 16 amino acids, counting the end cysteine and phenylalanine. The DNA shown is the 48-base CDR3, in frame from base 1. V sheds 4 bases and J sheds 0 bases, leaving 14 bases between their ends. From a lookup of the germline V gene, CDR1 and CDR2 are SGDLS and YYNGEE. Concerning this clonotype itself: The antigen it binds to is not known. Base qualities are not recorded, but no much larger clone differs from it by a single base.

This same sample was also part of a study on yellow fever vaccine responses in identical twins. As the second study states: According to the authors, in identical twins the way T cells responded to vaccination appeared partly convergent and partly personalized. In identical twins, the study followed T cell clones that responded to the vaccine with precision.

The TCR comes from a woman aged 18-35 years in good health. The sequence links TRBV9 to TRBJ2-1; the D segment could be TRBD1, given 5 matching bases. The sample consisted of CD4+ T cells sorted from blood. CDR3 loop: CASSLTGLSSYNEQFF. The nucleotides are TGTGCCAGCAGCCTAACAGGTTTAAGCTCCTACAATGAGCAGTTCTTC. The variable domain in full, with residues beyond the CDR3 obtained from the reference TRBV9 and TRBJ2-1 genes, is DSGVTQTPKHLITATGQRVTLRCSPRSGDLSVYWYQQSLDQGLQFLIQYYNGEERAKGNILERFSAQQFPDLHSELNLSSLELGDSALYFCASSLTGLSSYNEQFFGPGTRLTVL.